A single sample gave rise to the 27 T cell receptor beta chains below, sequenced in a study of CD8 T cells in Susac syndrome. RNA totalling about 0.45 to 1 ug underwent reverse transcription with random hexamers. In TCRdb, the immunoSEQ multiplex PCR reads were re-called with MiXCR into one record per CDR3 protein. The sample shows approximately 160,000 distinct CDR3 sequences, approximately 92% of them seen only once. The sequencing sample was made of CD4+ T cells from PBMCs. These receptors all stem from a human donor in good health.

The V call is TRBV30, the J call TRBJ2-2; D gene ambiguous. Trimming removed 3 bases from V and 4 bases from J, with 9 bases in between. The CDR3 is 13 amino acids. Germline CDR1 is GTSNPN and CDR2 is SVGIG (reference sequence). The chain's CDR3 is CAWRPRATGELFF. The CDR3 coding sequence is TGTGCCTGGAGGCCAAGGGCCACCGGGGAGCTGTTTTTT.

CDR3 DNA sequence: TGTGCCAGTAGTAGACAGGGTTGGTCTTTCTTT. Its translation is CASSRQGWSFF. The gene calls are TRBV19 and TRBJ1-1, with 7 bases that match TRBD1. The germline V gene encodes CDR1 LNHDA and CDR2 SQIVND (reference sequence). This CDR3 region has 11 residues. V dropped 4 bases and J dropped 12; count of bases not matched to a gene: 5. Full variable domain (rest looked up from reference TRBV19 and TRBJ1-1): DGGITQSPKYLFRKEGQNVTLSCEQNLNHDAMYWYRQDPGQGLRLIYYSQIVNDFQKGDIAEGYSVSREKKESFPLTVTSAQKNPTAFYLCASSRQGWSFFGQGTRLTVV.

The chain has TRBV15 and TRBJ1-1; the D is unclear. Germline loops: CDR1 LNHNV, CDR2 YYDKDF (reference sequence). Trimming cost V 1 base and J 7 bases, with 16 bases left between them. The CDR3 runs 15 residues. The CDR3 DNA reads TGTGCCACCAGCAGAGGTGGTAACAGCCGCTATGAAGCTTTCTTT. Its translation: CATSRGGNSRYEAFF.

This chain links TRBV5-6 with TRBJ1-2, with D possibly being TRBD1 (5 bases). Germline assignment: CDR1 SGHDT and CDR2 YYEEEE. V was trimmed by 4 bases and J by 3 bases, leaving 10 bases between them. The CDR3 contains 13 residues. The CDR3 reads CASSPGEYYGYTF. The DNA for the CDR3 is TGTGCCAGCAGCCCGGGGGAGTACTATGGCTACACCTTC.

The chain employs TRBV23-1 and TRBJ1-5; 10 nucleotides line up with TRBD1. TRBV23-1 is an open reading frame whose function is uncertain. The CDR3 consists of 15 residues. V was pared by 3 bases and J by 7 bases, with 6 bases of the junction left unmatched. The CDR3 DNA reads as TGCGCCAGCAGTCAGGCCGGGACAGGGGTCCAGCCCCAGCATTTT. Its translation is CASSQAGTGVQPQHF.

The chain recombines TRBV10-3 with TRBJ2-1; 12 bases align to TRBD2. Trimming at V came to 5 bases and at J to 5 bases, leaving 4 bases not matched to a gene. Germline V lookup: CDR1 ENHRY, CDR2 SYGVKD. The CDR3 has 15 amino acids. Written as DNA, the CDR3 is TGTGCCATCAGTAAACTAGCGGGGGGTCACAATGAGCAGTTCTTC. Translated, it gives CAISKLAGGHNEQFF.

The chain carries TRBV3-1 and TRBJ2-3; a possible D gene is TRBD1 (6 bases). Looked up from germline, CDR1 is LGHDT and CDR2 is YNNKEL (reference sequence). V was trimmed by 3 bases and J by 6 bases, leaving 13 bases between them. The CDR3 covers 14 residues. The CDR3 nucleotides are TGTGCCAGCAGCCACCTACAGGGAGTTGATACGCAGTATTTT. Residues: CASSHLQGVDTQYF.

This clonotype was seen only once. This chain links TRBV19 with TRBJ2-7, with D possibly being TRBD1 or TRBD2 (5 bases each). V gave up 5 bases and J gave up 3 bases, with 14 bases separating them. CDR3 length equals 14 residues. CDR1 is LNHDA and CDR2 is SQIVND in the germline V gene (reference sequence). The CDR3 region is CASSRDHRNYEQYF. In DNA, the CDR3 is TGTGCCAGTAGTCGGGACCACAGGAACTACGAGCAGTACTTC.

The rearrangement links TRBV19 to TRBJ1-5, with D possibly TRBD1 on 5 matching bases. CDR1 and CDR2 (germline): LNHDA, SQIVND (reference sequence). The CDR3 has 15 residues. V was clipped by 5 bases and J by 0 bases, with 11 bases between them. The CDR3 reads CASSPWGSSNQPQHF. For the CDR3, the DNA is TGTGCCAGTAGTCCTTGGGGCAGTAGCAATCAGCCCCAGCATTTT.

CDR3 loop: CASSSGQGTQYF. The DNA for the CDR3 is TGTGCCAGCAGTTCGGGACAGGGGACCCAGTACTTC. This chain links TRBV6-5 with TRBJ2-5, with 9 nucleotides matching TRBD1. Trimming took 4 bases from V and 7 from J; bases not matched to a gene: 1. The CDR3 consists of 12 residues. Germline loops: CDR1 MNHEY, CDR2 SVGAGI.

The chain links TRBV12-3 or TRBV12-4 to TRBJ2-7; TRBD1 is a possible D gene (6 bases). CDR3 size: 14 residues. V was shortened by 5 bases and J by 2 bases, with 13 bases between the two germline ends. CDR3 amino acids: CASSRGSSPYEQYF. The CDR3 DNA reads TGTGCCAGCAGTAGGGGGTCCAGCCCCTACGAGCAGTACTTC.

This chain connects TRBV20-1 to TRBJ2-3, with TRBD2 identical over 7 bases. Germline loops: CDR1 DFQATT, CDR2 SNEGSKA (reference sequence). CDR3 length equals 17 residues. After removal of 0 bases from V and 4 bases from J, the junction contained 13 bases not matched to a gene. In nucleotides, the CDR3 is TGCAGTGCTAGAGATTACCTACGAGCGGCGGGGGCAGATACGCAGTATTTT. Translated: CSARDYLRAAGADTQYF.

V and J are TRBV9 and TRBJ2-7; 9 positions match TRBD2. The CDR3 has 13 amino acids. V lost 4 bases, J lost 4 bases, and 3 bases stayed unmatched. Germline assignment: CDR1 SGDLS and CDR2 YYNGEE. The CDR3 protein is CASSRGLAYEQYF. The CDR3 coding sequence is TGTGCCAGCAGCCGGGGACTAGCTTACGAGCAGTACTTC.

The table lists this clonotype with a count of one. The rearrangement uses TRBV24-1 and TRBJ2-3; D unresolved. Germline V lookup: CDR1 KGHDR, CDR2 SFDVKD. Between the trimmed V and J ends, which lost 5 bases and 0 bases, there was a span of 5 bases. The length of the CDR3 is 13 residues. CDR3 coding DNA: TGTGCCACCAGTGGCACTAGCACAGATACGCAGTATTTT. Amino acid sequence: CATSGTSTDTQYF.

The V call is TRBV7-2, the J call TRBJ2-2; 8 bases fit TRBD1. The CDR3 has 14 amino acids. The V gene's germline CDR1 is SGHTA and CDR2 FQGNSA. J was trimmed by 7 bases and V by 4 bases; bases with no gene match: 5. The CDR3 is CASSWQGAGGELFF. The DNA for the CDR3 is TGTGCCAGCAGCTGGCAGGGGGCCGGCGGGGAGCTGTTTTTT.

This chain uses TRBV11-3 with TRBJ2-3, with TRBD1 matching 9 bases. Germline assignment: CDR1 SGHNT and CDR2 YENEEA. With V trimmed by 5 bases and J by 1 base, 19 bases remained unmatched. This CDR3 spans 20 amino acids. Written as DNA, the CDR3 is TGTGCCAGCAGCCCTGGGACAGGGAAGTTAGGTGCCGAGGGCACAGATACGCAGTATTTT. Protein product: CASSPGTGKLGAEGTDTQYF.

This clonotype is a singleton in its sample. The V call is TRBV29-1, the J call TRBJ2-3; the match to TRBD1 covers 11 bases. Per germline, CDR1 SQVTM and CDR2 ANQGSEA. V lost 6 bases and J lost 6; bases outside the gene matches: 5. The CDR3 runs 13 residues. In nucleotides, the CDR3 is TGCAGCGTCGGCCGGGACAGGGGGGATACGCAGTATTTT. Translated, it gives CSVGRDRGDTQYF.

CDR3 nucleotides: TGTGCCAGCAGCCCTCACCCCGAGACCCAGTACTTC. This translates into CASSPHPETQYF. The chain combines TRBV3-1 with TRBJ2-5; D is unresolved. Germline values: CDR1 LGHDT, CDR2 YNNKEL (reference sequence). The CDR3 runs 12 residues. The V end was cut by 4 bases, the J end by 5 bases, with 8 bases between.

This clonotype was seen once. The CDR3 DNA reads as TGTGCCAGCAGGTTGGGGGGGTCTTCGACTGAAGCTTTCTTT. This encodes CASRLGGSSTEAFF. The chain recombines TRBV12-3 or TRBV12-4 with TRBJ1-1, with D perhaps matching TRBD1 (5 bases). This CDR3 contains 14 residues. V was cut by 6 bases and J by 5 bases, with 16 bases left in between.

This sequence joins TRBV12-3 or TRBV12-4 and TRBJ1-1; D is uncertain. The CDR3 consists of 13 residues. Trimming took off 8 bases at V and 1 base at J, with 11 bases between the two ends. As DNA, the CDR3 is TGTGCCAGCGGAAGGGTGACGAACACTGAAGCTTTCTTT. Protein product: CASGRVTNTEAFF.

The genes are TRBV3-1 and TRBJ2-1; 9 nucleotides align to TRBD1. V lost 1 base, J lost 9 bases, and 4 bases stayed unmatched. Per germline, CDR1 LGHDT and CDR2 YNNKEL (reference sequence). The CDR3 covers 14 residues. DNA for the CDR3: TGTGCCAGCAGCCAAGGGGACAGGGACGGTGAGCAGTTCTTC. This codes for CASSQGDRDGEQFF.

This chain links TRBV5-1 with TRBJ2-5; 8 nucleotides match TRBD2. The junction had 3 bases not matched to a gene; V was cut back by 0 bases and J by 2 bases. This CDR3 region has 15 residues. In germline, CDR1 is SGHRS, CDR2 YFSETQ. DNA for the CDR3: TGCGCCAGCAGCTTGGAAGCGGGAGTGCAAGAGACCCAGTACTTC. Translating it yields CASSLEAGVQETQYF.

The rearrangement joins TRBV5-1 to TRBJ2-6, with D uncertain. Germline V gene sequence: CDR1 SGHRS, CDR2 YFSETQ. The CDR3 has 16 residues. V was cut by 4 bases and J by 4 bases, with 15 bases left in between. CDR3: CASSMTPAAGANVLTF. The CDR3 nucleotides read TGCGCCAGCAGCATGACACCAGCTGCAGGGGCCAACGTCCTGACTTTC.

This chain links TRBV29-1 with TRBJ1-2; perhaps TRBD1 as D (5 bases). CDR1 SQVTM and CDR2 ANQGSEA come from the germline V gene. This CDR3 has 12 amino acids. With 4 bases removed from V and 8 bases from J, the gap between germline ends came to 14 bases. For the CDR3, the DNA is TGCAGCGTTGTAAAGGGGCAGGGAGGCTACACCTTC. Translating it yields CSVVKGQGGYTF.

With regard to this clonotype: A junction end diverges from the germline sequence, so it may reflect a read error. This chain connects TRBV9 to TRBJ2-2; TRBD2 might be the D (5 bases). The CDR3 covers 13 residues. Germline CDR1 reads SGDLS; CDR2 reads YYNGEE. The CDR3 protein is CASSVGETGELFF. The CDR3, as DNA: TGTGCCAGCAGCGTCGGGGAGACCGGGGAGCTTTTTTTT.

The gene calls are TRBV7-9 and TRBJ1-4; D ambiguous. The CDR3 runs 19 residues. The germline V and J ends were trimmed by 3 bases and 0 bases, with 20 bases remaining between them. The V gene's germline CDR1 is SEHNR and CDR2 FQNEAQ (reference sequence). This CDR3 is CASSFLPRRGSATNEKLFF. The DNA for the CDR3 is TGTGCCAGCAGCTTCCTCCCTAGAAGAGGCTCAGCAACTAATGAAAAACTGTTTTTT.

This chain connects TRBV2 to TRBJ2-7; D is possibly TRBD1 or TRBD2 (5 bases each). CDR3 length: 13 amino acids. From germline, CDR1 is SNHLY and CDR2 FYNNEI. V was cut by 6 bases and J by 0 bases, with 9 bases left in between. CDR3 region: CASSWDDSYEQYF. Written as DNA, the CDR3 is TGTGCCAGCAGCTGGGACGACTCCTACGAGCAGTACTTC.